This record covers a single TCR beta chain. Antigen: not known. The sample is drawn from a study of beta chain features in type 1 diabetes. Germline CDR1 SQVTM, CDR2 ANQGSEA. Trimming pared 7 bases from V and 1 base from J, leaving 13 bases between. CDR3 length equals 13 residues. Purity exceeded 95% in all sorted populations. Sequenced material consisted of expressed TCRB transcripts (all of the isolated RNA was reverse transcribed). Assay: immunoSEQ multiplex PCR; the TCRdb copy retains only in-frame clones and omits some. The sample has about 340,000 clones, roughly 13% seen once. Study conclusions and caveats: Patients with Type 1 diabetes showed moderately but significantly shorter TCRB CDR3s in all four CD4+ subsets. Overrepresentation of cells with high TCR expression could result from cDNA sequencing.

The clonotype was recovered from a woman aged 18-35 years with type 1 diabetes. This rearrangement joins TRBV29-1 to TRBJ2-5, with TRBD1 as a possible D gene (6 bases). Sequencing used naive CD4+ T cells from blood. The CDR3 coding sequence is TGCAGCGCAAAGGGACAATCCCAAGAGACCCAGTACTTC. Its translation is CSAKGQSQETQYF.